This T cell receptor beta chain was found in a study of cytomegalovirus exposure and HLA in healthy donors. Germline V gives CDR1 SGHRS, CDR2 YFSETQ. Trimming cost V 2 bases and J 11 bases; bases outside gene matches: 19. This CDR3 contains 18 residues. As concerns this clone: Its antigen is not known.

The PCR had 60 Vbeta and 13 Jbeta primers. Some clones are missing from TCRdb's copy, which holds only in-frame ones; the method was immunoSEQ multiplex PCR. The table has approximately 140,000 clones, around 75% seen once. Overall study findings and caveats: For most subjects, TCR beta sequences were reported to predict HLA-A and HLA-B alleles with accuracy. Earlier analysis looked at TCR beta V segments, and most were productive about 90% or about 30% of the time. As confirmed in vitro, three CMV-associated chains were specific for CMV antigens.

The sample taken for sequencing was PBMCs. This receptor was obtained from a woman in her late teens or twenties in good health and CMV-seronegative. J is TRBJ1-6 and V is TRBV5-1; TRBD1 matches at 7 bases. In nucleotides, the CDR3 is TGCGCCAGCAGCTTTGGGGGGCAGCTCGGGCAGGGGGTTACACCCCTCCACTTT. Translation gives CASSFGGQLGQGVTPLHF. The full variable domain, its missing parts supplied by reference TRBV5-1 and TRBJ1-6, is KAGVTQTPRYLIKTRGQQVTLSCSPISGHRSVSWYQQTPGQGLQFLFEYFSETQRNKGNFPGRFSGRQFSNSRSEMNVSTLELGDSALYLCASSFGGQLGQGVTPLHFGNGTRLTVT.